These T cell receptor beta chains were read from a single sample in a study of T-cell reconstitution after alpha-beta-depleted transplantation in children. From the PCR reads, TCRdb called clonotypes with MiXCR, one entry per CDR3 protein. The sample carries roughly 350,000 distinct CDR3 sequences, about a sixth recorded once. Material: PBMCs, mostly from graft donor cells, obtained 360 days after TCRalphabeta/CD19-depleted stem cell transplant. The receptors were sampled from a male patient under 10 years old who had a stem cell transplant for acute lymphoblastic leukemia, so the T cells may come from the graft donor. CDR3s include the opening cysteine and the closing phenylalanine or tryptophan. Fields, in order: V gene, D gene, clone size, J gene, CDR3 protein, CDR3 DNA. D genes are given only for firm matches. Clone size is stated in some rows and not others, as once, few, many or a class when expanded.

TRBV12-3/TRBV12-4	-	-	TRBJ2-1	CASSLAKQAEQFF	TGTGCCAGCAGTTTAGCGAAACAGGCTGAGCAGTTCTTC
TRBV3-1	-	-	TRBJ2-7	CASSQAGSSSYEQYF	TGTGCCAGCAGCCAAGCCGGATCAAGCTCCTACGAGCAGTACTTC
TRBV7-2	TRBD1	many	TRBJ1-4	CASSKRQGRIEKLFF	TGTGCCAGCAGCAAACGACAGGGGAGAATCGAAAAACTGTTTTTT
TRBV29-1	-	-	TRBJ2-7	CSVGGWEAYEQYF	TGCAGCGTTGGGGGCTGGGAAGCCTACGAGCAGTACTTC
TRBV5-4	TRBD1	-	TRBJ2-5	CASSWEHRGQETQYF	TGTGCCAGCAGCTGGGAACACAGGGGACAAGAGACCCAGTACTTC
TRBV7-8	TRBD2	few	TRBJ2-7	CASFGTSGRIWIYEQYF	TGTGCCAGCTTTGGGACTAGCGGGAGGATTTGGATATACGAGCAGTACTTC
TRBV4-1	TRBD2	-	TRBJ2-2	CASSQEGLAGVNTGELFF	TGCGCCAGCAGCCAAGAGGGACTAGCGGGGGTGAACACCGGGGAGCTGTTTTTT
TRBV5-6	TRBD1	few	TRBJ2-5	CASSFIRTGLYQETQYF	TGTGCCAGCAGCTTTATTCGGACAGGACTGTACCAAGAGACCCAGTACTTC
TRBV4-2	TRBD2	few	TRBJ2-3	CASSQGASGRLTDTQYF	TGTGCCAGCAGCCAAGGGGCTAGCGGGAGGCTCACAGATACGCAGTATTTT
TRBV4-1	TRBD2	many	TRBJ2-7	CASSQAQTSGATYEQYF	TGCGCCAGCAGCCAAGCTCAGACTAGCGGGGCCACCTACGAGCAGTACTTC
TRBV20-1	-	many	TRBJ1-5	CSARGTPNQPQHF	TGCAGTGCTAGAGGGACCCCCAATCAGCCCCAGCATTTT
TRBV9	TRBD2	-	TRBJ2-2	CASSVGSSGRNGELFF	TGTGCCAGCAGCGTAGGGTCTAGCGGGAGGAACGGGGAGCTGTTTTTT
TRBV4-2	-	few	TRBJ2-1	CASSREEYHEQFF	TGTGCCAGCAGCCGAGAGGAGTACCATGAGCAGTTCTTC
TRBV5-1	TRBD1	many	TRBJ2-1	CASSGMDRGWLDNEQFF	TGCGCCAGCAGCGGCATGGACAGGGGGTGGCTTGATAATGAGCAGTTCTTC
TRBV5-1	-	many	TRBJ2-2	CASKATGPGELFF	TGCGCCAGCAAAGCTACTGGGCCCGGGGAGCTGTTTTTT
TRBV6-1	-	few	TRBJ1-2	CASSGAGHYYGYTF	TGTGCCAGCAGTGGAGCGGGACACTACTATGGCTACACCTTC
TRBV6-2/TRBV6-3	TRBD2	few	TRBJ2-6	CASSYLPPTSGSPSGANVLTF	TGTGCCAGCAGTTACTTGCCTCCGACTAGCGGGAGTCCCTCTGGGGCCAACGTCCTGACTTTC
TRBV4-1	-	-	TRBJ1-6	CASSQGGSPLHF	TGCGCCAGCAGCCAAGGAGGATCACCCCTCCACTTT
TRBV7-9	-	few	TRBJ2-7	CASSLEAGLYYEQYF	TGTGCCAGCAGCTTAGAGGCAGGTCTATACTACGAGCAGTACTTC
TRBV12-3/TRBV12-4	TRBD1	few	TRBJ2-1	CASSPQGPSGEQFF	TGTGCCAGCAGTCCACAGGGGCCCTCTGGCGAGCAGTTCTTC
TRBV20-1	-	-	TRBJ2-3	CSARSFGGGGPLLDTQYF	TGCAGTGCGAGGAGTTTTGGGGGAGGAGGCCCCCTTCTTGATACGCAGTATTTT
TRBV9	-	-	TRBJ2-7	CASSVEGISSYEQYF	TGTGCCAGCAGCGTAGAGGGGATATCCTCCTACGAGCAGTACTTC
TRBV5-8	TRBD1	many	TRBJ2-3	CASSLATGEPGDTQYF	TGTGCCAGCAGCTTGGCCACAGGGGAGCCGGGGGATACGCAGTATTTT
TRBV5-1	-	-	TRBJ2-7	CASSDTGLPSDEQYF	TGCGCCAGCAGCGATACAGGGCTTCCCTCAGACGAGCAGTACTTC
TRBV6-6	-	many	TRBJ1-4	CASGVKLFF	TGTGCCTCGGGGGTAAAACTGTTTTTT
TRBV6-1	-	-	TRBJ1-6	CASTPRGGYNSPLHF	TGTGCCAGCACCCCGAGGGGTGGTTATAATTCACCCCTCCACTTT